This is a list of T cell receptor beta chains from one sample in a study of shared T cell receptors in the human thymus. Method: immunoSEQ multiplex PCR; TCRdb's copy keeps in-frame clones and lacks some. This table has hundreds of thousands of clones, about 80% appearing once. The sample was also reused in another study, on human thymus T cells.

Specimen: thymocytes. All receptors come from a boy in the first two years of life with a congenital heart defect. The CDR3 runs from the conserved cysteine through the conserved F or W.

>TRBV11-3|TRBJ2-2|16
CASSPSREGGTGELFF
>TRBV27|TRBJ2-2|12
CASAHRAGELFF
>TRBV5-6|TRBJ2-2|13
CASSCGQVGELFF
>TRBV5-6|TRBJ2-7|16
CASSTVRGVRPYEQYF
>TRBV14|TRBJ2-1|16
CASSQFVLPGRDEQFF
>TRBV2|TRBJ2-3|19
CASLPLAGQPPQGTDTQYF
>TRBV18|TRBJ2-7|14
CASSPPAQYYEQYF
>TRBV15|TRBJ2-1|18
CATSRNWLGDLARDEQFF
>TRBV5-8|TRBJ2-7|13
CASKKGGLYEQYF
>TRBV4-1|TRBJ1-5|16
CASSQDPFWGDQPQHF
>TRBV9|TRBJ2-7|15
CASSATDRASYEQYF
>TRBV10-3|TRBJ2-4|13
CAISGTSGSIQYF
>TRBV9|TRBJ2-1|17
CASSARTLAGTYNEQFF
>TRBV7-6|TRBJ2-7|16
CASSLRATSGPCEQYF
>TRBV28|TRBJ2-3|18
CASSFGAYRLAGGDTQYF
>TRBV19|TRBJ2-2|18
CASSSHLAGGRDIGELFF
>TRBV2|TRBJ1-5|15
CASSERGGDGQPQHF
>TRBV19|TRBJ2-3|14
CASSMGTGGWSQYF
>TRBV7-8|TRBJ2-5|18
CASSLLLPGGVRQETQYF
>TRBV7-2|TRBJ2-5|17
CASSYLSGRTVQETQYF
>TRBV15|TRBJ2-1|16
CATKPTTSLSGREQFF
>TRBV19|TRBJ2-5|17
CASSIVPSGRSGETQYF
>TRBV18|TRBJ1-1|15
CASSPPAGSDTEAFF
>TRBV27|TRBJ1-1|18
CASSPRADTGGGRTEAFF
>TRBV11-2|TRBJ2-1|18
CASSSTSRTSVGHNEQFF
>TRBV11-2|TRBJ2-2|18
CASSLVLAGGPDTGELFF
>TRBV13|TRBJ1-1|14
CASSLWGQGTEAFF
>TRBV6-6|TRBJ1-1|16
CASSRLKTGINTEAFF
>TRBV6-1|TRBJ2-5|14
CASSERTDQETQYF
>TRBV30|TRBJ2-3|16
CAWGQASGRSTDTQYF
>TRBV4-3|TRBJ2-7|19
CASSQKAGLAPEAPYEQYF
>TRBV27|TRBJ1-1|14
CASSSTGGWTEAFF
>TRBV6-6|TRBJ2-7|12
CASSPSSYEQYF
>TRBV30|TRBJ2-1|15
CAWSAKPSGDNEQFF
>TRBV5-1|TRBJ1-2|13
CASSFRDRDGYTF
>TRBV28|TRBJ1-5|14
CASSFRQGCQPQHF
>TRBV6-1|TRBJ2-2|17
CASSGRTSGRLSGELFF
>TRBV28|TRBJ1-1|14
CASSLRLRGTEAFF
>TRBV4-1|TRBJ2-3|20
CASSQEGGGWRLAGADTQYF
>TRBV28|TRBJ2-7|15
CASPPFVGETDEQYF
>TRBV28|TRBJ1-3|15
CASSSGTGNGNTIYF
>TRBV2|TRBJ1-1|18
CASSTFGFLDRLNTEAFF
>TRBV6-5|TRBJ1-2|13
CASRSTGGDGYTF
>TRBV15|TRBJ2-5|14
CATRFGQREETQYF
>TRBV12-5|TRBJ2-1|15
CASGLVLSKDNEQFF
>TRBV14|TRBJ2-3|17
CASSRGKRRRITDTQYF
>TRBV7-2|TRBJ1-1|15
CASSPGTGRNTEAFF
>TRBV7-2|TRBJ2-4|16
CASSPSGGIAKNIQYF
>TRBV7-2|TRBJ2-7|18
CASSLEESSGRGRGEQYF
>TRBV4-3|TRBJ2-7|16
CASSQDVTSGKYEQYF
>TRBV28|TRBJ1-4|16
CASSFNTEGVWEKLFF
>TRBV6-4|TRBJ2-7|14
CASSEDRETYEQYF